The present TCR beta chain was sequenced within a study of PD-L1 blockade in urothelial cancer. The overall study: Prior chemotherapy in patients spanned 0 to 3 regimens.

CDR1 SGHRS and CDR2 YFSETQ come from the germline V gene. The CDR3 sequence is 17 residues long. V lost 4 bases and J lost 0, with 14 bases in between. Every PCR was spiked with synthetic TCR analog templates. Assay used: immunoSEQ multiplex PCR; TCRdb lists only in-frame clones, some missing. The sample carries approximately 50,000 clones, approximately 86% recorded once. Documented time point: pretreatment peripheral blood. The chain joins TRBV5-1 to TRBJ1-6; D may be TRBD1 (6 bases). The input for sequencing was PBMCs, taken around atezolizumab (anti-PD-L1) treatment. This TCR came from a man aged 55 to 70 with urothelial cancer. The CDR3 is CASSTGQLSSYNSPLHF. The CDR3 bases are TGCGCCAGCAGCACTGGACAGCTGAGCTCCTATAATTCACCCCTCCACTTT.